Included here is one T cell receptor (beta chain) sequence, with context. Per germline, CDR1 GTSNPN and CDR2 SVGIG (reference sequence). The CDR3 totals 11 residues. Trimming removed 3 bases at V and 8 bases at J, with 7 bases between. This entry comes from a study of T cell responses to AZD1222 COVID-19 vaccine. TCRdb's copy holds only in-frame clones and misses some; the assay was immunoSEQ multiplex PCR. The table has around 120,000 clones, about 92% seen once; the top ten hold 2.5% to 3%. V usage is TRBV30 and J usage is TRBJ1-4; D gene ambiguous. This sample comprised peripheral blood, obtained on day 0 of AZD1222 vaccination. This sequence originates from an adult in good health. The CDR3 spells CAWRSGEKLFF. CDR3 nucleotide sequence: TGTGCCTGGAGGTCGGGGGAAAAACTGTTTTTT.